This TCR beta chain was sequenced during a study of cytomegalovirus exposure and HLA in healthy donors. General observations from the study: TCR beta V- and J-gene trimming, according to a later analysis, was linked to a missense DCLRE1C variant.

The study ran its PCR with 60 Vbeta and 13 Jbeta primers. Some clones are missing from TCRdb's copy, which holds only in-frame ones; the method was immunoSEQ multiplex PCR. Of about 130,000 clones listed, over 70% are singletons. Points on this clone: The antigen is undetermined.

This CDR3 spans 15 amino acids. The V gene end was trimmed by 2 bases and the J gene end by 7 bases; junction bases not matched to a gene: 9. Germline assignment: CDR1 KGHSH and CDR2 LQKENI. The chain carries TRBV18 and TRBJ2-5; 8 nucleotides agree with TRBD2. Sequenced: PBMCs. This sequence was found in a female donor in good health and CMV-seronegative. CDR3 DNA: TGTGCCAGCTCACCAATCACGGACCGGGGGGGGACCCAGTACTTC. Translation: CASSPITDRGGTQYF.